Sequencing of this T cell receptor beta chain was carried out in a study of T cell changes during pregnancy in multiple sclerosis. TCRdb's copy holds only in-frame clones and misses some; the assay was immunoSEQ multiplex PCR. The sample holds about 36,000 clones, roughly nine tenths seen once. V lost 3 bases and J lost 6, with 8 bases in between. The CDR3 has 13 amino acids. CDR1 is SGHDN, CDR2 FVKESK, per germline. This TCR came from a female donor in good health, enrolled as a control in a pregnancy study. The source material was CD4+ T cells from peripheral blood mononuclear cells, sampled in the second trimester of pregnancy. The chain links TRBV14 to TRBJ2-2, with a possible D match to TRBD1 (5 bases). Written as DNA, the CDR3 is TGTGCCAGCAGCCAGGACATAGCCGGGGAGCTGTTTTTT. Its translation is CASSQDIAGELFF.